This is a list of T cell receptor beta chains from one sample in a study of OX40 agonist ivuxolimab in advanced cancers. Method: immunoSEQ multiplex PCR; TCRdb's copy keeps in-frame clones and lacks some. The sample carries just over 60,000 clones, roughly 87% recorded once. The input for sequencing was CD4+ or CD8+ T cells sorted from blood, taken in a trial of the OX40 agonist ivuxolimab. The receptors come from an adult with an advanced solid tumor such as melanoma, head and neck, liver or kidney cancer. The CDR3 runs from the conserved cysteine through the conserved F or W. The order of the fields is D gene, J gene, V gene, clone size, CDR3 DNA, CDR3 protein. A D gene is named only where the DNA matches it firmly. Size tells how often a clone was seen (once, few, many) or the class of an expanded clone, and some rows leave it out.

d_gene: TRBD2
j_gene: TRBJ2-4
v_gene: TRBV2
abundance: -
CDR3nt: TGTGCCAGCAGTCCGACTAGCGGGAGGAACATTCAGTACTTC
CDR3aa: CASSPTSGRNIQYF

d_gene: TRBD1
j_gene: TRBJ1-3
v_gene: TRBV6-1
abundance: -
CDR3nt: TGTGCCAGCAACACAGGGGGAACCGGAAACACCATATATTTT
CDR3aa: CASNTGGTGNTIYF

d_gene: TRBD1
j_gene: TRBJ2-3
v_gene: TRBV7-9
abundance: -
CDR3nt: TGTGCCAGCAGCCGGACAGGGTCCCCGGATACGCAGTATTTT
CDR3aa: CASSRTGSPDTQYF

d_gene: -
j_gene: TRBJ1-5
v_gene: TRBV2
abundance: -
CDR3nt: TGTGCCAGCAGTGGCGTCGGACGGAATCAGCCCCAGCATTTT
CDR3aa: CASSGVGRNQPQHF

d_gene: TRBD1
j_gene: TRBJ1-1
v_gene: TRBV9
abundance: -
CDR3nt: TGTGCCAGCAGCCCTACGACAGGGAGGACTGAAGCTTTCTTT
CDR3aa: CASSPTTGRTEAFF

d_gene: -
j_gene: TRBJ2-7
v_gene: TRBV6-6
abundance: -
CDR3nt: TGTGCCAGCAGTTACTCTATAGGGAGGAACTACGAGCAGTACTTC
CDR3aa: CASSYSIGRNYEQYF

d_gene: -
j_gene: TRBJ1-3
v_gene: TRBV9
abundance: -
CDR3nt: TGTGCCAGCAGCGTAGATTCTGGAAACACCATATATTTT
CDR3aa: CASSVDSGNTIYF

d_gene: -
j_gene: TRBJ2-2
v_gene: TRBV4-1
abundance: -
CDR3nt: TGCGCCAGCAGCCAAGGCGAGGCCGGGGAGCTGTTTTTT
CDR3aa: CASSQGEAGELFF

d_gene: TRBD2
j_gene: TRBJ2-1
v_gene: TRBV19
abundance: -
CDR3nt: TGTGCCAGTAGTAGATCCCCCCCCGATGCGGCGGGAGGGCCCTACAATGAGCAGTTCTTC
CDR3aa: CASSRSPPDAAGGPYNEQFF

d_gene: -
j_gene: TRBJ1-4
v_gene: TRBV27
abundance: -
CDR3nt: TGTGCCAGCAGTTTGCCGCTAGGGACAAGAAATGAAAAACTGTTTTTT
CDR3aa: CASSLPLGTRNEKLFF

d_gene: TRBD2
j_gene: TRBJ2-7
v_gene: TRBV28
abundance: -
CDR3nt: TGTGCCAGCAGATTCCTGGGGGGGATCTACGAGCAGTACTTC
CDR3aa: CASRFLGGIYEQYF

d_gene: -
j_gene: TRBJ2-7
v_gene: TRBV28
abundance: few
CDR3nt: TGTGCCAGCAGCTTGTCCTCGTACGAGCAGTACTTC
CDR3aa: CASSLSSYEQYF

d_gene: -
j_gene: TRBJ2-7
v_gene: TRBV18
abundance: -
CDR3nt: TGTGCCAGCTCACCAGGGACCCCCCCAGAGCAGTACTTC
CDR3aa: CASSPGTPPEQYF

d_gene: TRBD1
j_gene: TRBJ2-2
v_gene: TRBV5-8
abundance: -
CDR3nt: TGTGCCAGCAGCCGGGACAGGGGAGCCGGGGAGCTGTTTTTT
CDR3aa: CASSRDRGAGELFF

d_gene: -
j_gene: TRBJ1-5
v_gene: TRBV6-1
abundance: -
CDR3nt: TGTGCTATTAACCTAAACGGTGGTAGCAATCAGCCCCAGCATTTT
CDR3aa: CAINLNGGSNQPQHF

d_gene: -
j_gene: TRBJ2-5
v_gene: TRBV7-9
abundance: -
CDR3nt: TGTGCCAGCAGCTTAAGGCTAGGAGAAGAGACCCAGTACTTC
CDR3aa: CASSLRLGEETQYF

d_gene: TRBD2
j_gene: TRBJ2-3
v_gene: TRBV5-1
abundance: -
CDR3nt: TGCGCCAGCAGTTCCGGGACTAGCGGGGCAGATACGCAGTATTTT
CDR3aa: CASSSGTSGADTQYF

d_gene: TRBD1
j_gene: TRBJ1-4
v_gene: TRBV6-6
abundance: -
CDR3nt: TGTGCCAGCAGACCGGGACAGCGCCGGGAAAAACTGTTTTTT
CDR3aa: CASRPGQRREKLFF

d_gene: TRBD2
j_gene: TRBJ2-3
v_gene: TRBV6-7
abundance: -
CDR3nt: TGTGCCAGGGGCGGGACTAGCGGCACAGATACGCAGTATTTT
CDR3aa: CARGGTSGTDTQYF

d_gene: -
j_gene: TRBJ2-5
v_gene: TRBV7-3
abundance: -
CDR3nt: TGTGCCAGCAGCCGGACGGCCCATCAAGAGACCCAGTACTTC
CDR3aa: CASSRTAHQETQYF

d_gene: -
j_gene: TRBJ1-1
v_gene: TRBV10-1
abundance: -
CDR3nt: TGCGCCAGCAGTGAGGACAGATTCACTGAAGCTTTCTTT
CDR3aa: CASSEDRFTEAFF

d_gene: -
j_gene: TRBJ2-7
v_gene: TRBV5-1
abundance: -
CDR3nt: TGCGCCAGCAGCTTGGTTGCTAATTCCTACGAGCAGTACTTC
CDR3aa: CASSLVANSYEQYF

d_gene: -
j_gene: TRBJ2-1
v_gene: TRBV19
abundance: -
CDR3nt: TGTGCCAGTAGTATAGGGGGCAGGGCCTACAATGAGCAGTTCTTC
CDR3aa: CASSIGGRAYNEQFF

d_gene: TRBD1
j_gene: TRBJ2-5
v_gene: TRBV5-1
abundance: -
CDR3nt: TGCGCCAGCAGCTTGGGCGACAGGGGGTTAGAGACCCAGTACTTC
CDR3aa: CASSLGDRGLETQYF

d_gene: -
j_gene: TRBJ1-2
v_gene: TRBV28
abundance: -
CDR3nt: TGTGCCAGCAGTTTATCCTATGGCTACACCTTC
CDR3aa: CASSLSYGYTF

d_gene: -
j_gene: TRBJ2-1
v_gene: TRBV5-4
abundance: -
CDR3nt: TGTGCCAGCAGCTTGGTCGGGGGCGGGAATGAGCAGTTCTTC
CDR3aa: CASSLVGGGNEQFF

d_gene: -
j_gene: TRBJ2-2
v_gene: TRBV6-1
abundance: -
CDR3nt: TGTGCCAGCAGTGAGGACAGCACCGGGGAGCTGTTTTTT
CDR3aa: CASSEDSTGELFF

d_gene: TRBD1
j_gene: TRBJ2-2
v_gene: TRBV6-6
abundance: -
CDR3nt: TGTGCCAGCAGGAGGGACAGGGGCACCGGGGAGCTGTTTTTT
CDR3aa: CASRRDRGTGELFF

d_gene: TRBD2
j_gene: TRBJ2-3
v_gene: TRBV28
abundance: few
CDR3nt: TGTGCCAGCAGTTTCTTAGCGGGAGAGGCGCAGTATTTT
CDR3aa: CASSFLAGEAQYF

d_gene: -
j_gene: TRBJ1-1
v_gene: TRBV5-1
abundance: -
CDR3nt: TGCGCCAGCAGCTTGACCGCGAACACTGAAGCTTTCTTT
CDR3aa: CASSLTANTEAFF

d_gene: -
j_gene: TRBJ1-2
v_gene: TRBV2
abundance: -
CDR3nt: TGTGCCAGCAGTGGGATTGGAGCAATCTACACCTTC
CDR3aa: CASSGIGAIYTF

d_gene: TRBD2
j_gene: TRBJ2-1
v_gene: TRBV14
abundance: -
CDR3nt: TGTGCCAGCAGCCAAGGACTAGCAGCTTACAATGAGCAGTTCTTC
CDR3aa: CASSQGLAAYNEQFF

d_gene: TRBD2
j_gene: TRBJ2-3
v_gene: TRBV11-2
abundance: -
CDR3nt: TGTGCCAGCAGCGTAACCGGGACTACCTCTAGCACAGATACGCAGTATTTT
CDR3aa: CASSVTGTTSSTDTQYF

d_gene: TRBD1
j_gene: TRBJ2-4
v_gene: TRBV28
abundance: once
CDR3nt: TGTGCCAGCAGTCCCTACAGGGGTAAGGACATTCAGTACTTC
CDR3aa: CASSPYRGKDIQYF

d_gene: TRBD1
j_gene: TRBJ2-1
v_gene: TRBV5-1
abundance: -
CDR3nt: TGCGCCAGCAGCTTGGAGGGGACAGGGTTATCCAATGAGCAGTTCTTC
CDR3aa: CASSLEGTGLSNEQFF

d_gene: -
j_gene: TRBJ2-7
v_gene: TRBV19
abundance: -
CDR3nt: TGTGCCAGTAGCCCAACAGGGAACGGCTACGAGCAGTACTTC
CDR3aa: CASSPTGNGYEQYF

d_gene: -
j_gene: TRBJ1-6
v_gene: TRBV6-1
abundance: -
CDR3nt: TGTGCCAGCACGGTCAGGGGCTATCTCCACTTT
CDR3aa: CASTVRGYLHF

d_gene: -
j_gene: TRBJ1-2
v_gene: TRBV5-1
abundance: once
CDR3nt: TGCGCCAGCAGCTTGGGCAGTAACTATGGCTACACCTTC
CDR3aa: CASSLGSNYGYTF

d_gene: -
j_gene: TRBJ1-3
v_gene: TRBV6-5
abundance: -
CDR3nt: TGTGCCAGCAGTTACACCTCTGGAAACACCATATATTTT
CDR3aa: CASSYTSGNTIYF

d_gene: -
j_gene: TRBJ1-3
v_gene: TRBV7-9
abundance: -
CDR3nt: TGTGCCAGCAGCCTGGCCGACAGGCCCTCTGGAAACACCATATATTTT
CDR3aa: CASSLADRPSGNTIYF

d_gene: TRBD2
j_gene: TRBJ2-7
v_gene: TRBV18
abundance: -
CDR3nt: TGTGCCAGCTCGTACTACAGCGGGACTAGCGGGAGAAGATACGAGCAGTACTTC
CDR3aa: CASSYYSGTSGRRYEQYF

d_gene: -
j_gene: TRBJ1-2
v_gene: TRBV6-5
abundance: -
CDR3nt: TGTGCCAGCAGTTACAACAGGGCAACTAACTATGGCTACACCTTC
CDR3aa: CASSYNRATNYGYTF

d_gene: TRBD2
j_gene: TRBJ2-5
v_gene: TRBV7-9
abundance: -
CDR3nt: TGTGCCAGCAGCCGCGGGAGACAAGAGACCCAGTACTTC
CDR3aa: CASSRGRQETQYF

d_gene: -
j_gene: TRBJ2-1
v_gene: TRBV7-2
abundance: few
CDR3nt: TGTGCCAGCAGCTTAGATTGGTTTTCCCGAACATACTCCTACAATGAGCAGTTCTTC
CDR3aa: CASSLDWFSRTYSYNEQFF

d_gene: TRBD1
j_gene: TRBJ2-1
v_gene: TRBV7-3
abundance: -
CDR3nt: TGTGCCAGCAGCTTAGGACAGGGCTACAATGAGCAGTTCTTC
CDR3aa: CASSLGQGYNEQFF

d_gene: -
j_gene: TRBJ1-4
v_gene: TRBV5-6
abundance: -
CDR3nt: TGTGCCAGCAAAGAGTTTGGTGAAAAACTGTTTTTT
CDR3aa: CASKEFGEKLFF

d_gene: -
j_gene: TRBJ1-2
v_gene: TRBV27
abundance: few
CDR3nt: TGTGCCAGCAGCCTCAACAGGGTTACAGGGAATGGCTACACCTTC
CDR3aa: CASSLNRVTGNGYTF

d_gene: TRBD1
j_gene: TRBJ1-4
v_gene: TRBV6-5
abundance: -
CDR3nt: TGTGCCAGTATCAGGGGGCTTGGGGAAAAACTGTTTTTT
CDR3aa: CASIRGLGEKLFF

d_gene: -
j_gene: TRBJ2-2
v_gene: TRBV7-7
abundance: -
CDR3nt: TGTGCTAGCAGCACTAGTGGTTTGGGGACCGGGGAGCTGTTTTTT
CDR3aa: CASSTSGLGTGELFF

d_gene: -
j_gene: TRBJ2-3
v_gene: TRBV6-6
abundance: -
CDR3nt: TGTGCCAGCATAGAGCCCGAAGCAGATACGCAGTATTTT
CDR3aa: CASIEPEADTQYF

d_gene: -
j_gene: TRBJ2-2
v_gene: TRBV5-4
abundance: -
CDR3nt: TGTGCCAGCAGCCGGACAGGAGGGTGGAGCGGGGAGCTGTTTTTT
CDR3aa: CASSRTGGWSGELFF